Listed below are T cell receptor beta chains from one sample, sequenced in a study of blood T cell repertoires in COVID-19. Method: immunoSEQ multiplex PCR; TCRdb's copy keeps in-frame clones and lacks some. The sample includes 260,000 or so clones, approximately 88% of them seen just once. Sequenced sample: PBMCs or T cells enriched from blood (not recorded which). These TCRs come from a woman in her forties with acute COVID-19. CDR3s include the opening cysteine and the closing phenylalanine or tryptophan.

v_call: TRBV6-1; j_call: TRBJ1-5; cdr3_aa: CASSEAGTGHQPQHF
v_call: TRBV5-1; j_call: TRBJ2-5; cdr3_aa: CASRTGLAGVETQYF
v_call: TRBV5-4; j_call: TRBJ2-1; cdr3_aa: CASSLASGLLTASSNEQFF
v_call: TRBV7-9; j_call: TRBJ1-2; cdr3_aa: CASSLAQEIYGYTF
v_call: TRBV12-5; j_call: TRBJ2-1; cdr3_aa: CASGSGTSAHNEQFF
v_call: TRBV28; j_call: TRBJ2-7; cdr3_aa: CASSFSGRAYEQYF
v_call: TRBV5-8; j_call: TRBJ2-5; cdr3_aa: CASSFAGTSGLETQYF
v_call: TRBV12-5; j_call: TRBJ1-3; cdr3_aa: CASGSFRDRGQMRVSGNTIYF
v_call: TRBV7-9; j_call: TRBJ1-2; cdr3_aa: CASSLTVGTAYGYTF
v_call: TRBV24-1; j_call: TRBJ2-2; cdr3_aa: CATSDWRTENTGELFF
v_call: TRBV9; j_call: TRBJ2-5; cdr3_aa: CASSVVPSGGGETQYF
v_call: TRBV12-3/TRBV12-4; j_call: TRBJ1-5; cdr3_aa: CASGSGNLQPQHF
v_call: TRBV5-1; j_call: TRBJ2-7; cdr3_aa: CASSVTSGRDSYEQYF
v_call: TRBV28; j_call: TRBJ1-2; cdr3_aa: CATHPETGLYGYTF
v_call: TRBV5-4; j_call: TRBJ1-4; cdr3_aa: CASSSTGGNEKLFF
v_call: TRBV19; j_call: TRBJ1-5; cdr3_aa: CASSSGQGQPQHF
v_call: TRBV2; j_call: TRBJ2-7; cdr3_aa: CASINRGSHEQYF
v_call: TRBV4-3; j_call: TRBJ1-1; cdr3_aa: CASSPMPPGNTEAFF
v_call: TRBV5-8; j_call: TRBJ1-1; cdr3_aa: CASSWSGGAVTEAFF
v_call: TRBV29-1; j_call: TRBJ1-1; cdr3_aa: CSGKRQKNTEAFF
v_call: TRBV7-9; j_call: TRBJ1-1; cdr3_aa: CASSLGEFEAFF
v_call: TRBV7-2; j_call: TRBJ2-7; cdr3_aa: CASSPLRLAGGPYIGEQYF
v_call: TRBV29-1; j_call: TRBJ1-1; cdr3_aa: CSVADTTGNTEAFF
v_call: TRBV7-9; j_call: TRBJ2-1; cdr3_aa: CASSLVGGKGPGDEQFF
v_call: TRBV14; j_call: TRBJ1-5; cdr3_aa: CASSQQYNQPQHF
v_call: TRBV7-9; j_call: TRBJ2-3; cdr3_aa: CASSLMGTSTDTQYF
v_call: TRBV6-5; j_call: TRBJ2-1; cdr3_aa: CVSSPYGTAGEQFF
v_call: TRBV2; j_call: TRBJ1-2; cdr3_aa: CASDQGNHYGYTF
v_call: TRBV28; j_call: TRBJ1-4; cdr3_aa: CASSKDRRREKLFF
v_call: TRBV11-2; j_call: TRBJ1-1; cdr3_aa: CASSLTGADTEAFF
v_call: TRBV30; j_call: TRBJ2-5; cdr3_aa: CAWSVRETQYF
v_call: TRBV15; j_call: TRBJ2-2; cdr3_aa: CATSTSNTGELFF
v_call: TRBV20-1; j_call: TRBJ1-2; cdr3_aa: CSEQSYGYTF
v_call: TRBV6-2/TRBV6-3; j_call: TRBJ2-1; cdr3_aa: CASSYGAEQFF
v_call: TRBV21-1; j_call: TRBJ1-2; cdr3_aa: CASSKLARDRGSYGYTF
v_call: TRBV27; j_call: TRBJ2-6; cdr3_aa: CASSWYSSGANVLTF
v_call: TRBV9; j_call: TRBJ2-1; cdr3_aa: CASSAAGAGGDYNEQFF
v_call: TRBV6-5; j_call: TRBJ1-2; cdr3_aa: CASSYSLGHNYGYTF
v_call: TRBV30; j_call: TRBJ1-1; cdr3_aa: CAWALWGTGFVTEAFF
v_call: TRBV4-1; j_call: TRBJ2-1; cdr3_aa: CASRDGTSNEQFF
v_call: TRBV7-8; j_call: TRBJ2-3; cdr3_aa: CASSLFLAGADTQYF
v_call: TRBV5-1; j_call: TRBJ2-4; cdr3_aa: CASSPRSGLAKNIQYF